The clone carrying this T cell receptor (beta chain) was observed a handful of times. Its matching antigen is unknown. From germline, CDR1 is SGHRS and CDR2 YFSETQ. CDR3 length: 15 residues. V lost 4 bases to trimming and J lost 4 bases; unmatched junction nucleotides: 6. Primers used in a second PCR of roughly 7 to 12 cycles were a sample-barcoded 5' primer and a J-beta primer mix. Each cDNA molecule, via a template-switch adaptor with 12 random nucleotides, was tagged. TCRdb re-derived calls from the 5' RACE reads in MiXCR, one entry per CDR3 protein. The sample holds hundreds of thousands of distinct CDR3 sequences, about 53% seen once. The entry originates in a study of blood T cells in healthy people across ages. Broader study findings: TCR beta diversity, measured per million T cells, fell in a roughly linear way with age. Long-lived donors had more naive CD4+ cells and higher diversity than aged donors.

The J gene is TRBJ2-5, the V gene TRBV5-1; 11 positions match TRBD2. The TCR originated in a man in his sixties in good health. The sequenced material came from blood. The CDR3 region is CASSGTSGGPETQYF. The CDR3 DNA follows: TGCGCCAGCAGCGGTACTAGCGGGGGACCAGAGACCCAGTACTTC.